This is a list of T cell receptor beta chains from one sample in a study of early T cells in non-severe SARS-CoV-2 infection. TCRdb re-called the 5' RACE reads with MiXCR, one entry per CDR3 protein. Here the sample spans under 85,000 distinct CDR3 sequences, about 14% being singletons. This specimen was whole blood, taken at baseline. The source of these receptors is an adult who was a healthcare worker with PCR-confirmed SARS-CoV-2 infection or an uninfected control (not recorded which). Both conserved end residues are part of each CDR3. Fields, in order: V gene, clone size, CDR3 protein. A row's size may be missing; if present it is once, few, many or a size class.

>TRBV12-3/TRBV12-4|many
CASSPDGTTRTDTQYF
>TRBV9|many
CASSATGVMKSTDTQYF
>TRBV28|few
CASSSGLAGTSGTDTQYF
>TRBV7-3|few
CASSGRVTGLAGGPENNEQFF
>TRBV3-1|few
CASSQGSAGGTYNEQFF
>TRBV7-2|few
CASSLAPVEGYTF
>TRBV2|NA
CASTEGGLGYGYTF
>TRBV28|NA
CASSLSFGQYF
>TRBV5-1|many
CASSLEGGRYEQYF
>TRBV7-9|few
CASSLGSATEAFF
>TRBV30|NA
CAWSALYEQYF
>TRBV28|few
CASLDRGGYNEQFF
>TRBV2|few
CASSQRETGELFF
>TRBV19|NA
CASSVPFRALYNEQFF
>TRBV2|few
CASRGLAGDTQYF
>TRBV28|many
CASINRGAREKLFF
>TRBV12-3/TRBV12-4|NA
CASSFLAGGPYEQYF
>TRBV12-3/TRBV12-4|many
CASSFQRDYNEQFF
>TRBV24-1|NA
CATSDLPKGTQYF
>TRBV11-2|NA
CASRGLAGGGTQYF
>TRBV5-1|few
CASSLVGTDEAFF
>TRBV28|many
CASNDRGEETQYF
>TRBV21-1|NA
CASSPQGGTEAFF
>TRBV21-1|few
CASSWTSGRPFGEQYF
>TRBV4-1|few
CASSQGYSYSNQPQHF
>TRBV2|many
CASSELAGRIEQFF
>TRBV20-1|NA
CSAGARLQGGYEQYF
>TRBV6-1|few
CASSEPGYYNEQFF
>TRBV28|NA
CASGRGRSSYEQYF
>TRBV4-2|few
CASSPRPTKGLEGYTF
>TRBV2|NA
CASSGDRGPGYGYTF
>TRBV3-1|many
CASSPQIYEQYF
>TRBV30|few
CAWSVSRVNEQFF
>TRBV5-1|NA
CATRGEGVMNSPLHF
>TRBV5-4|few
CASSGPPTDTQYF
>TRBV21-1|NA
CASSYGERGLGQPQHF
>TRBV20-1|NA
CSAPHRLAKRTYEQFF
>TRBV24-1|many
CATSDTTGTGRQFF
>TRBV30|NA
CAWSRLRGPIAYEQYF
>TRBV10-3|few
CAISEGVAGAAKNIQYF